Following are 6 T cell receptor beta chains from one sample sequenced in a study of T cell repertoires in cytomegalovirus infection. TCRdb reprocessed the reads with MiXCR, giving one entry per CDR3 protein. The sample holds about 180,000 distinct CDR3 sequences, roughly 15% seen once. Sequencing used CD8+ T cells from PBMCs. The receptors derive from a human donor in good health (CMV status not recorded). Some clones in this sample may be carry-over from other donors' samples.

V and J are TRBV5-1 and TRBJ2-3; no reliable D call. CDR3 length: 12 residues. V was cut by 3 bases and J by 6 bases, with 8 bases left in between. The V gene's germline CDR1 is SGHRS and CDR2 YFSETQ. The CDR3 region is CASSYLRDTQYF. CDR3 sequence (DNA): TGCGCCAGCAGCTACCTCCGGGATACGCAGTATTTT.

Remarks on this clonotype: The junction and the germline gene differ at one end; a read error may be behind it. CDR3 residues: CVSSLDAAYNSPLHF. CDR3 DNA: TGTGTCAGCAGCTTAGACGCAGCCTATAATTCACCCCTCCACTTT. This sequence joins TRBV7-6 and TRBJ1-6; D gene uncertain. CDR1 is SGHVS and CDR2 is FNYEAQ in the germline V gene. CDR3 length equals 15 residues.

This clonotype was observed at least ten times. This chain links TRBV7-8 with TRBJ1-5; 8 bases agree with TRBD1. The CDR3 extends over 16 amino acids. Losses at the gene ends were 4 bases for V and 7 bases for J; bases not matched to a gene: 12. Per germline, CDR1 SGHVS and CDR2 FQNEAQ. The CDR3 DNA sequence: TGTGCCAGCAGCTCCCCCGGACAGGGTTTTAAACAGCCCCAGCATTTT. Translation: CASSSPGQGFKQPQHF.

CDR3 protein: CASSIWTGLDDQPQHF. CDR3 coding DNA: TGTGCCAGCAGCATCTGGACAGGGCTGGACGATCAGCCCCAGCATTTT. The J gene is TRBJ1-5, the V gene TRBV7-9; TRBD1 agrees at 8 bases. The CDR3 loop spans 16 amino acids. Germline V lookup: CDR1 SEHNR, CDR2 FQNEAQ (reference sequence). Unmatched junction bases numbered 11, after V lost 5 bases and J lost 5 bases. The entire variable domain, with the rest obtained from reference TRBV7-9 and TRBJ1-5, is as follows: DTGVSQNPRHKITKRGQNVTFRCDPISEHNRLYWYRQTLGQGPEFLTYFQNEAQLEKSRLLSDRFSAERPKGSFSTLEIQRTEQGDSAMYLCASSIWTGLDDQPQHFGDGTRLSIL.

In this sample, this clonotype turned up a few times. The rearrangement uses TRBV7-3 and TRBJ1-2; no clear D. From germline, CDR1 is SGHTA and CDR2 FQGTGA. CDR3 length equals 12 residues. Trimming pared 3 bases from V and 4 bases from J, leaving 6 bases between. The DNA for the CDR3 is TGTGCCAGCAGCTTGAGCGGCTATGGCTACACCTTC. Residues: CASSLSGYGYTF.

The sample holds a few counts of this clonotype. The J gene is TRBJ2-3, the V gene TRBV28; 7 positions match TRBD1. V trimming: 6 bases; J trimming: 2 bases; junction bases outside the gene matches: 2. The germline CDR1 and CDR2 sequences are MDHEN and SYDVKM. The CDR3 sequence is 13 residues long. The chain's CDR3 is CASRRGHTDTQYF. CDR3 bases: TGTGCCAGCAGGAGGGGGCACACAGATACGCAGTATTTT.